This T cell receptor (beta chain) comes out of a study of T cells after yellow fever vaccination. TCR cDNA, made by 5'RACE template switching, carried an added universal primer site and UMIs. TCRdb used MiXCR to reprocess the 5' RACE reads, holding one entry per CDR3 protein. Found here are around 610,000 distinct CDR3 sequences, approximately 12% of them singletons; the top ten hold over 12%. Study-wide findings and caveats: Reappearance after the booster was observed for most primary-vaccination clones (96% CD4, more than 70% CD8). Relatively few clonotypes were ones that appeared in both CD4 and CD8 compartments.

Comments on this clonotype: Its antigen is not identified.

Looked up from germline, CDR1 is SGHDN and CDR2 is FVKESK. The length of the CDR3 is 15 residues. V lost 1 base and J 1 base, leaving 7 bases between the germline ends. The rearrangement uses TRBV14 and TRBJ2-2; D gene ambiguous. The input for sequencing was PBMCs, taken on the day of the yellow fever booster vaccination. The sequence derives from a young man who received the YFV17D yellow fever vaccine. The CDR3 region has the DNA TGTGCCAGCAGCCAAGGTGGGGTGAACACCGGGGAGCTGTTTTTT. Translating it yields CASSQGGVNTGELFF.